Below, one TCR beta chain is given with its context. Its antigen remains unidentified. Sequenced by immunoSEQ multiplex PCR; TCRdb stores in-frame clones only, minus some. The data show roughly 200,000 clones, roughly 91% seen once. The germline gives CDR1 LGHDT, CDR2 YNNKEL (reference sequence). This CDR3 contains 16 residues. Trimming cost V 1 base and J 6 bases; bases outside gene matches: 6. The data belong to a study of T cell responses to AZD1222 COVID-19 vaccine. Study-wide points: Vaccine-related CD4 TCRs covered spike, predominating at 160-218 and 743-854.

This TCR was recovered from an adult who received the MenACWY meningococcal vaccine as a control. Sample: peripheral blood, taken 28 days after the second dose of the MenACWY control vaccine. V is TRBV3-1 (or the pseudogene TRBV3-2) and J is TRBJ1-6; the match to TRBD1 covers 7 bases. The CDR3 DNA reads as TGTGCCAGCAGCCAAGGGGTGGGGACAGCTAATTCACCCCTCCACTTT. Encoded protein: CASSQGVGTANSPLHF.